This passage covers 27 T cell receptor beta chains from one sample sequenced in a study of blood T cell repertoires in COVID-19. Using immunoSEQ multiplex PCR, the repertoire was profiled, and TCRdb retains in-frame clones only, with some absent. The sample shows roughly 130,000 clones, 60% to 85% of them seen only once. The sample was peripheral blood. These receptors were obtained from a man between 45 and 60 years old with acute or convalescent COVID-19.

The chain is built from TRBV30 and TRBJ1-4, with D possibly matching TRBD1 (5 bases). The CDR3 contains 13 residues. Per germline, CDR1 GTSNPN and CDR2 SVGIG (reference sequence). Trimming removed 3 bases at V and 5 bases at J, with 10 bases between. The CDR3 reads CAWRGGINEKLFF. DNA of the CDR3: TGTGCCTGGAGGGGGGGGATAAATGAAAAACTGTTTTTT.

This clone was counted between two and nine times. The V and J genes are TRBV9 and TRBJ2-5, with TRBD2 identical over 14 bases. Per the germline V gene, CDR1 is SGDLS and CDR2 is YYNGEE. Trimming took 0 bases from V and 5 from J; bases not matched to a gene: 0. The CDR3 has 15 amino acids. CDR3 protein: CASSVGTSGGETQYF. CDR3 in DNA: TGTGCCAGCAGCGTAGGGACTAGCGGGGGGGAGACCCAGTACTTC.

The J gene is TRBJ1-2, the V gene TRBV18; D uncertain. From germline, CDR1 is KGHSH and CDR2 LQKENI. The CDR3 totals 12 residues. V was cut by 5 bases and J by 0 bases, with 4 bases left in between. DNA of the CDR3: TGTGCCAGCTCAGCAGCTAACTATGGCTACACCTTC. It codes for CASSAANYGYTF.

This chain links TRBV19 with TRBJ2-2; no reliable D call. This CDR3 region has 16 residues. The V gene lost 1 base and the J gene lost 2 bases, with 11 bases spanning the gap. Germline V gene lookup returns CDR1 LNHDA and CDR2 SQIVND (reference sequence). In nucleotides, the CDR3 is TGTGCCAGTAGTATAGTACCCAACTTTAACACCGGGGAGCTGTTTTTT. This codes for CASSIVPNFNTGELFF.

This chain joins TRBV29-1 and TRBJ1-4; no clear D. V lost 4 bases to trimming and J lost 4 bases, with 13 bases between them. Germline V gene lookup returns CDR1 SQVTM and CDR2 ANQGSEA. The CDR3 is 14 residues long. CDR3 bases: TGCAGCGTTGGGGTTACCGGGATTAATGAAAAACTGTTTTTT. Its translation is CSVGVTGINEKLFF.

The chain links TRBV5-6 to TRBJ1-1; D might be TRBD1 (5 bases). V was trimmed by 4 bases and J by 1 base, leaving 11 bases between them. The CDR3 has 14 amino acids. The germline V gene has CDR1 SGHDT and CDR2 YYEEEE. The CDR3 spells CASSPLTGNTEAFF. CDR3 sequence (DNA): TGTGCCAGCAGCCCTCTTACAGGGAACACTGAAGCTTTCTTT.

This chain joins TRBV4-1 and TRBJ1-3, with no clear D. The CDR3 runs 15 residues. CDR1 is MGHRA, CDR2 YSYEKL, per germline. V lost 2 bases and J lost 1, with 9 bases in between. CDR3 residues: CASSQQVVSGNTIYF. CDR3 coding DNA: TGCGCCAGCAGCCAACAGGTAGTTTCTGGAAACACCATATATTTT.

This clone was picked up a small number of times. The CDR3 nucleotides are TGTGCCAGCATCAAGGGGAACAGCGTCATCGATGAGCAGTTCTTC. Translating it yields CASIKGNSVIDEQFF. The chain has TRBV2 and TRBJ2-1; D might be TRBD1 (5 bases). CDR1 is SNHLY and CDR2 is FYNNEI in the germline V gene. CDR3 size: 15 residues. V dropped 7 bases and J dropped 8 bases, with 21 bases sitting between them.

The rearrangement joins TRBV6-5 to TRBJ1-6; 7 bases are shared with TRBD1. Germline loops: CDR1 MNHEY, CDR2 SVGAGI. V shed 10 bases, J shed 7 bases, and the junction held 13 bases outside the gene matches. This CDR3 spans 15 amino acids. This chain's CDR3 is CATKETQGKNSPLHF. The CDR3 DNA is TGTGCCACCAAAGAAACACAGGGGAAAAATTCACCCCTCCACTTT.

The chain recombines TRBV6-1 with TRBJ2-7; weak D call: TRBD1 (5 bases). The V gene lost 0 bases and the J gene lost 3 bases, with 6 bases spanning the gap. This CDR3 contains 13 residues. CDR1 is MNHNS, CDR2 SASEGT, per germline. The CDR3 DNA reads as TGTGCCAGCAGTGAAGCAGACAGCTACGAGCAGTACGTC. This gives the protein CASSEADSYEQYV.

The chain recombines TRBV12-3 or TRBV12-4 with TRBJ1-6; D is ambiguous. The CDR3 runs to 13 residues. Trimming removed 8 bases at V and 10 bases at J, with 15 bases between. The CDR3 region has the DNA TGTGCCAGCTCGACTCAAGCAGCCTCACCCCTCCACTTT. Translated, it gives CASSTQAASPLHF.

The rearrangement links TRBV6-2 or TRBV6-3 to TRBJ1-2; a possible D gene is TRBD1 (5 bases). The CDR3 has 16 residues. CDR1 MNHEY and CDR2 SVGEGT come from the germline V gene. The V end lost 0 bases, the J end lost 7 bases, and 18 bases lay between the germline ends. For the CDR3, the DNA is TGTGCCAGCAGTTACTCGGGGCAGGCTTTACTCCTTGGCTACACCTTC. Protein product: CASSYSGQALLLGYTF.

The gene calls are TRBV6-5 and TRBJ1-2; D not resolved. Germline assignment: CDR1 MNHEY and CDR2 SVGAGI. Trimming left V 6 bases short and J 4 bases short, with 6 bases between. The CDR3 covers 11 residues. The CDR3 sequence: CASRRGYGYTF. In DNA form, the CDR3 reads TGTGCCAGCAGACGGGGCTATGGCTACACCTTC.

The chain couples TRBV5-1 to TRBJ1-2; D not resolved. Between the trimmed V and J ends, which lost 4 bases and 3 bases, there was a span of 10 bases. The length of the CDR3 is 13 residues. The germline V gene encodes CDR1 SGHRS and CDR2 YFSETQ. The CDR3 DNA reads as TGCGCCAGCAGCGATCTGGCGGACTATGGCTACACCTTC. This gives the protein CASSDLADYGYTF.

The chain combines TRBV6-6 with TRBJ1-4; D perhaps matches TRBD1 (5 bases). V lost 7 bases to trimming and J lost 5 bases, with 14 bases between them. The CDR3 sequence is 14 residues long. Germline V gene sequence: CDR1 MNHNY, CDR2 SVGAGI (reference sequence). The CDR3 reads CASTFRGGNEKLFF. CDR3 sequence (DNA): TGTGCCAGCACCTTCCGGGGGGGAAATGAAAAACTGTTTTTT.

The chain has TRBV25-1 and TRBJ1-5, with D maybe TRBD1 (5 bases). Per the germline V gene, CDR1 is MGHDK and CDR2 is SYGVNS. Trimming stripped 3 bases from V and 6 bases from J, with 15 bases between. The CDR3 length is 15 residues. The CDR3 DNA reads TGTGCCAGCAGTGATACAAGGGGAAGGGGTCAGCCCCAGCATTTT. Protein product: CASSDTRGRGQPQHF.

This sequence joins TRBV30 and TRBJ2-7; TRBD2 might be the D (6 bases). Trimming removed 2 bases from V and 1 base from J, with 12 bases in between. The CDR3 length is 14 residues. Germline V gene lookup returns CDR1 GTSNPN and CDR2 SVGIG (reference sequence). The CDR3 spells CAWSRGGKSYEQYF. As DNA, the CDR3 is TGTGCCTGGAGTCGGGGAGGAAAATCCTACGAGCAGTACTTC.

The chain has TRBV11-2 and TRBJ1-1, with TRBD1 identical over 8 bases. The CDR3 has 15 amino acids. Germline CDR1 SGHAT, CDR2 FQNNGV. Trimming at V came to 5 bases and at J to 6 bases, leaving 11 bases not matched to a gene. The CDR3 region is CASSARPGGAAEAFF. The CDR3 nucleotides are TGTGCCAGCAGCGCGAGGCCAGGGGGCGCGGCTGAAGCTTTCTTT.

J is TRBJ1-2 and V is TRBV6-2 or TRBV6-3; no reliable D call. CDR3 length equals 12 residues. Germline V gene lookup returns CDR1 MNHEY and CDR2 SVGEGT. The V end was cut by 2 bases, the J end by 8 bases, with 9 bases between. CDR3 DNA: TGTGCCAGCAGTTACGACGGCAGGGGCTACACCTTC. This gives the protein CASSYDGRGYTF.

This clone showed up just a few times. V gene TRBV5-6 combines with J gene TRBJ1-1; D uncertain. This CDR3 is built from 14 residues. V gave up 1 base and J gave up 1 base, with 8 bases separating them. CDR1 is SGHDT and CDR2 is YYEEEE in the germline V gene. CDR3 in amino acids: CASSLPGGNTEAFF. CDR3 nucleotides: TGTGCCAGCAGCTTGCCAGGAGGGAACACTGAAGCTTTCTTT.

The CDR3 DNA reads TGTGCCACCAGCAGAGATCTGCCTAGCGGGGGTTATTACGAGCAGTACGTC. It translates to CATSRDLPSGGYYEQYV. The chain employs TRBV15 and TRBJ2-7; 10 positions match TRBD2. After removal of 0 bases from V and 4 bases from J, the junction contained 9 bases not matched to a gene. The CDR3 sequence is 17 residues long. In germline, CDR1 is LNHNV, CDR2 YYDKDF (reference sequence).

This clone was detected once. The chain recombines TRBV7-9 with TRBJ2-2; 10 nucleotides agree with TRBD2. Per germline, CDR1 SEHNR and CDR2 FQNEAQ (reference sequence). V lost 5 bases to trimming and J lost 2 bases; unmatched junction nucleotides: 8. The CDR3 has 17 residues. CDR3 protein: CASSRSGGQSNTGELFF. DNA of the CDR3: TGTGCCAGCAGCCGTAGCGGGGGGCAATCTAACACCGGGGAGCTGTTTTTT.

The rearrangement uses TRBV6-4 and TRBJ1-5, with 7 bases lining up with TRBD1. V shed 3 bases, J shed 6 bases, and the junction held 5 bases outside the gene matches. CDR1 is MRHNA, CDR2 SNTAGT, per germline. This CDR3 spans 14 amino acids. CDR3 sequence: CASSENRGGQPQHF. CDR3 DNA: TGTGCCAGCAGTGAAAACAGGGGTGGTCAGCCCCAGCATTTT.

This clone has only one observation. CDR3 loop: CASSESTGGYQETQYF. The CDR3 DNA is TGTGCCAGCAGTGAATCTACAGGGGGGTACCAAGAGACCCAGTACTTC. The chain carries TRBV2 and TRBJ2-5; 8 bases agree with TRBD1. The CDR3 is 16 amino acids. V was pared by 2 bases and J by 0 bases, with 5 bases of the junction left unmatched. The germline gives CDR1 SNHLY, CDR2 FYNNEI.

The count of this clone is one. The CDR3 coding sequence is TGTGCCAGTAGTATAGGGGGACAGGGCCATGAGCAGTTCTTC. It yields the protein CASSIGGQGHEQFF. V and J are TRBV19 and TRBJ2-1; 9 positions match TRBD1. V was clipped by 1 base and J by 8 bases; unmatched bases: 3. This CDR3 contains 14 residues. Germline CDR1 reads LNHDA; CDR2 reads SQIVND (reference sequence).

The rearrangement joins TRBV6-6 to TRBJ2-6; a possible D gene is TRBD1 (6 bases). V was shortened by 5 bases and J by 2 bases, with 16 bases between the two germline ends. The length of the CDR3 is 17 residues. Germline loops: CDR1 MNHNY, CDR2 SVGAGI (reference sequence). CDR3 DNA: TGTGCCAGCAGTCCTTTATTACAGGGCGCTGGGGCCAACGTCCTGACTTTC. It is translated as CASSPLLQGAGANVLTF.

V usage is TRBV3-1 (or the pseudogene TRBV3-2) and J usage is TRBJ2-3; the D gene is possibly TRBD1 (5 bases). With 1 base removed from V and 4 bases from J, the gap between germline ends came to 12 bases. CDR3 length: 15 amino acids. Germline V gives CDR1 LGHDT, CDR2 YNNKEL (reference sequence). The CDR3 nucleotides are TGTGCCAGCAGCCAAGCGCAGGGTCAAGCAGATACGCAGTATTTT. It yields the protein CASSQAQGQADTQYF.